These 16 T cell receptor beta chains originate from one sample sequenced in a study of read filtering for tumor transcriptome and immune sequencing. Molecular barcoded adaptors covering alpha/delta and beta/gamma chains were used on 400 to 450 ng RNA. TCRdb processed the reads anew with MiXCR; each CDR3 protein has one entry. The sample lists 49,000 or so distinct CDR3 sequences; around 12% were seen once. The sample taken for sequencing was a population of CD138-negative cells sorted from bone marrow. The source is a donor older than 35 with multiple myeloma.

This clonotype came up many times. The chain uses TRBV7-8 and TRBJ1-6; 8 bases are a match to TRBD1. Trimming at V came to 1 base and at J to 8 bases, leaving 10 bases not matched to a gene. The CDR3 totals 17 residues. Germline V gene lookup returns CDR1 SGHVS and CDR2 FQNEAQ. DNA for the CDR3: TGTGCCAGCAGCTTAGAGCGGACAGGGAAACCTTATTCACCCCTCCACTTT. Protein product: CASSLERTGKPYSPLHF.

This clonotype occurred a few times. A much larger clone lies a single base off, so this may be a read error. The V and J genes are TRBV19 and TRBJ1-1; D is undetermined. In germline, CDR1 is LNHDA, CDR2 SQIVND (reference sequence). The CDR3 covers 15 residues. CDR3: CANSIRGRMNTEAFF. The CDR3 DNA is TGTGCCAATAGTATTCGGGGAAGGATGAACACTGAAGCTTTCTTT.

There are many counts of this clonotype. The chain combines TRBV20-1 with TRBJ1-2; D remains unclear. This CDR3 is built from 15 residues. From germline, CDR1 is DFQATT and CDR2 SNEGSKA (reference sequence). Trimming pared 4 bases from V and 5 bases from J, leaving 20 bases between. The DNA of the CDR3 is TGCAGTGCTATCCCCTTACTAGGTTTTTATTATGGCTACACCTTC. Protein: CSAIPLLGFYYGYTF.

This clonotype was counted many times. This chain links TRBV12-3 or TRBV12-4 with TRBJ2-5, with 7 nucleotides matching TRBD2. The CDR3 is made up of 15 amino acids. After removal of 3 bases from V and 4 bases from J, the junction contained 8 bases not matched to a gene. For the CDR3, the DNA is TGTGCCAGCAGTTTTAGGACTAGGGACGGAGAGACCCAGTACTTC. It translates to CASSFRTRDGETQYF.

This clonotype appeared many times. J is TRBJ1-6 and V is TRBV27; 7 positions agree with TRBD1. Germline V gene data show CDR1 as MNHEY and CDR2 as SMNVEV (reference sequence). The ends lost 4 bases at V and 3 bases at J; junction bases unmatched: 6. This CDR3 region has 16 residues. The CDR3 DNA follows: TGTGCCAGCAGTTACGGGACAGTGCTCTATAATTCACCCCTCCACTTT. Translated: CASSYGTVLYNSPLHF.

With respect to this clonotype: This CDR3 is missing its conserved last phenylalanine or tryptophan, likely due to a read error. Because the CDR3's place on the DNA is in doubt, the DNA is left out and the CDR3 is given as listed by TCRdb. V and J are TRBV12-3 or TRBV12-4 and TRBJ2-1; the D call TRBD1 from the table was never checked on the DNA. The CDR3 totals 14 residues, both ends included. CDR3 amino acids: CASSSWGGYNEQLL.

This clonotype was seen only a few times. A clone one base away is much larger, so this may be a read error. V usage is TRBV7-2 and J usage is TRBJ2-1; D perhaps matches TRBD1 (5 bases). This CDR3 is built from 13 residues. Between the trimmed V and J ends, which lost 5 bases and 2 bases, there was a span of 7 bases. CDR1 and CDR2 (germline): SGHTA, FQGNSA. The CDR3 coding sequence is TGTGCCAGCAGCGCGGACACCTACAATGAGCAGTTCTTC. Translation gives CASSADTYNEQFF.

This clonotype was recorded many times. The chain joins TRBV2 to TRBJ2-7, with TRBD2 matching over 13 bases. CDR1 and CDR2 from the germline V gene are SNHLY and FYNNEI. The CDR3 extends over 15 amino acids. The ends lost 6 bases at V and 2 bases at J; junction bases unmatched: 4. The CDR3 DNA sequence: TGTGCCAGCAGCGGGACTAGCGGGAAAGCCTACGAGCAGTACTTC. This sequence encodes CASSGTSGKAYEQYF.

This clonotype appeared many times. The gene calls are TRBV7-3 and TRBJ2-1; the D gene is possibly TRBD2 (6 bases). The CDR3 contains 15 residues. The germline V gene encodes CDR1 SGHTA and CDR2 FQGTGA. Trimming cost V 5 bases and J 5 bases, with 16 bases left between them. The CDR3, as DNA: TGTGCCAGCAGCATCGCGGGACTGGAGAACAATGAGCAGTTCTTC. Amino acid sequence: CASSIAGLENNEQFF.

This clonotype came up many times. This chain uses TRBV28 with TRBJ2-1; TRBD1 matches 7 bases. The germline gives CDR1 MDHEN, CDR2 SYDVKM. The CDR3 totals 15 residues. The V segment lost 2 bases and the J segment 6 bases; nucleotides outside the gene matches: 7. This CDR3 is CASSLRGTAINEQFF. The CDR3 nucleotides are TGTGCCAGCAGTTTAAGGGGGACAGCCATCAATGAGCAGTTCTTC.

This clonotype was counted at least ten times. V usage is TRBV7-2 and J usage is TRBJ2-2, with unresolved D. The V gene lost 1 base and the J gene lost 4 bases, with 7 bases spanning the gap. CDR1 SGHTA and CDR2 FQGNSA come from the germline V gene. CDR3 length equals 14 residues. Here the CDR3 DNA reads TGTGCCAGCAGCTTAGGCCAATCCACCGGGGAGCTGTTTTTT. It encodes CASSLGQSTGELFF.

J is TRBJ1-5 and V is TRBV7-9, with D maybe TRBD1 (6 bases). This CDR3 spans 19 amino acids. The germline V gene encodes CDR1 SEHNR and CDR2 FQNEAQ (reference sequence). V lost 5 bases and J 2 bases, leaving 25 bases between the germline ends. The CDR3 DNA sequence: TGTGCCAGCAGCATATGGACAGCGGAGGTCGGGGCAGGCAATCAGCCCCAGCATTTT. This codes for CASSIWTAEVGAGNQPQHF.

Regarding this clonotype: The junction and the germline gene differ at one end; a read error may be behind it. The chain couples TRBV29-1 to TRBJ2-1, with D maybe TRBD2 (5 bases). CDR3 length equals 12 residues. Per germline, CDR1 SQVTM and CDR2 ANQGSEA. CDR3 residues: CSAGSGLGERFF. DNA for the CDR3: TGCAGCGCTGGGTCGGGGTTGGGTGAGCGGTTCTTC.

This clonotype was observed many times. The rearrangement uses TRBV4-1 and TRBJ2-7; TRBD2 matches at 11 bases. V lost 4 bases, J lost 3 bases, and 8 bases stayed unmatched. This CDR3 region has 16 residues. Germline V gene sequence: CDR1 MGHRA, CDR2 YSYEKL. The CDR3 here is CASSRAGTSGGYEQYF. The DNA for the CDR3 is TGCGCCAGCAGCCGAGCCGGGACTAGCGGAGGCTACGAGCAGTACTTC.

This clonotype was counted many times. CDR3 DNA sequence: TGTGCCACCAGTGACGCCAATAATCAGCCCCAGCATTTT. This gives the protein CATSDANNQPQHF. V gene TRBV24-1 combines with J gene TRBJ1-5; unclear D gene. The CDR3 length is 13 residues. Germline values: CDR1 KGHDR, CDR2 SFDVKD. Trimming left V 4 bases short and J 4 bases short, with 7 bases between.

The sample holds many counts of this clonotype. The V gene is TRBV7-9, the J gene TRBJ2-5, with D tentatively TRBD1 (5 bases). The CDR3 consists of 14 residues. Germline V gene lookup returns CDR1 SEHNR and CDR2 FQNEAQ (reference sequence). Between the trimmed V and J ends, which lost 2 bases and 2 bases, there was a span of 9 bases. CDR3 loop: CASSLRQIQETQYF. The CDR3 nucleotides are TGTGCCAGCAGCTTACGACAGATACAAGAGACCCAGTACTTC.